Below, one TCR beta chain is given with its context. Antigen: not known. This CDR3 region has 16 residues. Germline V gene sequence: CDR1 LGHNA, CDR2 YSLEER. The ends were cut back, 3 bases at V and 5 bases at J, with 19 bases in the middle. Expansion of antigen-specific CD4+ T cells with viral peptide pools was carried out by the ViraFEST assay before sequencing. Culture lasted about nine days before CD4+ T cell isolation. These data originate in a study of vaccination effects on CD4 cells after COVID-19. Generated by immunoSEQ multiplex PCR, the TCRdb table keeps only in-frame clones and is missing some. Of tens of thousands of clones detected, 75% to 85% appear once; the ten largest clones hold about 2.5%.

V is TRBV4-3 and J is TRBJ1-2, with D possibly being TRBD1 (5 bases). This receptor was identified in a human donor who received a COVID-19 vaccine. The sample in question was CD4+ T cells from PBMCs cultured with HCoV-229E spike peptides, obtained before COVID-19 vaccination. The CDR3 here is CASSHPGQGIAYGYTF. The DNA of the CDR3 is TGCGCCAGCAGCCACCCGGGGCAGGGAATCGCATATGGCTACACCTTC.